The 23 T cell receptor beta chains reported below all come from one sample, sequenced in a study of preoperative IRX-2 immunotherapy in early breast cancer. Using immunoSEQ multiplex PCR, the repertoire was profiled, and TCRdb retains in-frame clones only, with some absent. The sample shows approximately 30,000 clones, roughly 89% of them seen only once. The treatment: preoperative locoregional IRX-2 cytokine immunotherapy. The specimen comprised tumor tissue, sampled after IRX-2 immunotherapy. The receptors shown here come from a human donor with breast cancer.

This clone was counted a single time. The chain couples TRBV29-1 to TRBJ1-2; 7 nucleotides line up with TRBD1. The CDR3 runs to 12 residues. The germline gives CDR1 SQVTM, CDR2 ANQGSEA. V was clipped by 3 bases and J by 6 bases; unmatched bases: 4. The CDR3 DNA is TGCAGCGTTGATGTCACAGGGGATGGCTACACCTTC. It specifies CSVDVTGDGYTF.

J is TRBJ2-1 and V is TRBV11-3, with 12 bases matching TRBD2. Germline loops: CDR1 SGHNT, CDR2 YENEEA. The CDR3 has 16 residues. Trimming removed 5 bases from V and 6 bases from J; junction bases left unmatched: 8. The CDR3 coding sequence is TGTGCCAGCAGCGCCCGACTAGCGGGGGCCCTCAATGAGCAGTTCTTC. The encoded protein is CASSARLAGALNEQFF.

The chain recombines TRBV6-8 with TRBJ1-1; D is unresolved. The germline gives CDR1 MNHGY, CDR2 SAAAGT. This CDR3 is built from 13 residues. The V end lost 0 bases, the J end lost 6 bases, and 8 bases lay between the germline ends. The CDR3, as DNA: TGTGCCAGCAGTTACTCGAGGAGGGCTGAAGCTTTCTTT. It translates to CASSYSRRAEAFF.

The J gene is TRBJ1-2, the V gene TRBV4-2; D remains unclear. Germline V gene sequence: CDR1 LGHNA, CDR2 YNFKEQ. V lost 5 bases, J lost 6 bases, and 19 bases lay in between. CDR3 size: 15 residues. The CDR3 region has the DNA TGTGCCAGCAGCTTAGGTGGTGTGCCGGCCCATGGCTACACCTTC. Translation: CASSLGGVPAHGYTF.

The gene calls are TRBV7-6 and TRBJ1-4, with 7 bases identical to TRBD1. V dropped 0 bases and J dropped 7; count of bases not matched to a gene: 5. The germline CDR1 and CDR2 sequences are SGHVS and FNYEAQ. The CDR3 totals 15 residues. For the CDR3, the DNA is TGTGCCAGCAGCTTAGCAGGGGGCATTTTTGAAAAACTGTTTTTT. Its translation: CASSLAGGIFEKLFF.

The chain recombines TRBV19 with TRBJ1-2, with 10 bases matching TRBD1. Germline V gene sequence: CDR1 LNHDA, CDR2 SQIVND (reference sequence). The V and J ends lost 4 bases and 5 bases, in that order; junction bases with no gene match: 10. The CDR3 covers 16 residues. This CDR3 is CASSRKVRDRGYGYTF. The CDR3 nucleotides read TGTGCCAGTAGTAGAAAAGTACGGGACAGGGGTTATGGCTACACCTTC.

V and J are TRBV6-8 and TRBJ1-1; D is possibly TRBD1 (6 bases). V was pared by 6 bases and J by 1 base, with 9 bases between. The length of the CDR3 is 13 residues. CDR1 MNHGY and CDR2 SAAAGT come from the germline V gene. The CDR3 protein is CASSPRGNTEAFF. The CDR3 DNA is TGTGCCAGCAGCCCCAGGGGGAACACTGAAGCTTTCTTT.

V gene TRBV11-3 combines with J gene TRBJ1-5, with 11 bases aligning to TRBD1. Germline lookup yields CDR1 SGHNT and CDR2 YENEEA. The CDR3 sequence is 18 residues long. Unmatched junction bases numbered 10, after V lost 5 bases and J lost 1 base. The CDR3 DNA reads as TGTGCCAGCAGCCCCCGGACAGGGGGCGCGAGGAGCAATCAGCCCCAGCATTTT. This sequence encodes CASSPRTGGARSNQPQHF.

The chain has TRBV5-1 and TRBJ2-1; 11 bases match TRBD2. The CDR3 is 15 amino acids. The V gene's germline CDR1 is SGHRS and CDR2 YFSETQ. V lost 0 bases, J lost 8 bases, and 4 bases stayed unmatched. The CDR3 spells CASSLVLAGGYEQFF. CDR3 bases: TGCGCCAGCAGCTTGGTCCTAGCGGGAGGATATGAGCAGTTCTTC.

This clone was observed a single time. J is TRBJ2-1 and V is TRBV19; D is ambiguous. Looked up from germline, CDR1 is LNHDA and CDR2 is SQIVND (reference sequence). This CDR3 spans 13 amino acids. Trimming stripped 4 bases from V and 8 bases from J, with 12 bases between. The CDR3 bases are TGTGCCAGTAGTAGAAGGGTGTGGGATGAGCAGTTCTTC. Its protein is CASSRRVWDEQFF.

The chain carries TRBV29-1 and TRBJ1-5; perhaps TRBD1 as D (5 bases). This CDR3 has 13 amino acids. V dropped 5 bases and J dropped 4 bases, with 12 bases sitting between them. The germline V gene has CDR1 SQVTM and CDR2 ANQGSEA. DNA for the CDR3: TGCAGCGTTACGTGGGACCGGAATCAGCCCCAGCATTTT. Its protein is CSVTWDRNQPQHF. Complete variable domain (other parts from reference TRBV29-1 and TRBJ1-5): SAVISQKPSRDICQRGTSLTIQCQVDSQVTMMFWYRQQPGQSLTLIATANQGSEATYESGFVIDKFPISRPNLTFSTLTVSNMSPEDSSIYLCSVTWDRNQPQHFGDGTRLSIL.

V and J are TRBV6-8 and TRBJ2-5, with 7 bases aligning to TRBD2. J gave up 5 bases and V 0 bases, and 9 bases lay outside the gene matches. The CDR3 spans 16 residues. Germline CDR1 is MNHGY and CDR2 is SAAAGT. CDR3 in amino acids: CASSYSNGGTSETQYF. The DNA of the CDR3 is TGTGCCAGCAGTTACTCGAACGGGGGGACTTCGGAGACCCAGTACTTC.

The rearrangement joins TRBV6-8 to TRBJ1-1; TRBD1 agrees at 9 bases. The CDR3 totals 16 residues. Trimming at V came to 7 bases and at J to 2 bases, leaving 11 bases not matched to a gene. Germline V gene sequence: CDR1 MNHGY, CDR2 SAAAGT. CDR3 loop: CASTRSGQGVNTEAFF. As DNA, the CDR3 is TGTGCCAGCACGAGGTCGGGACAGGGCGTAAACACTGAAGCTTTCTTT.

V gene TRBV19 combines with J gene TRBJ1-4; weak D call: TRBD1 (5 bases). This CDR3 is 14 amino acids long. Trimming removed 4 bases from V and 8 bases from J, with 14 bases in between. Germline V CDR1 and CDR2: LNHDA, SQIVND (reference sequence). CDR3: CASSKEGSAEKLFF. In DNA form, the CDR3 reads TGTGCCAGTAGTAAGGAGGGGTCCGCGGAAAAACTGTTTTTT.

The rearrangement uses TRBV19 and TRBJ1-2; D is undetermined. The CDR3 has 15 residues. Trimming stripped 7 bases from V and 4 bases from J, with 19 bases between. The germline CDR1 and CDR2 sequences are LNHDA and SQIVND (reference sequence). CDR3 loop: CASTPRVDLGYGYTF. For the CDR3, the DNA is TGTGCCAGTACCCCGCGGGTGGACCTGGGCTATGGCTACACCTTC.

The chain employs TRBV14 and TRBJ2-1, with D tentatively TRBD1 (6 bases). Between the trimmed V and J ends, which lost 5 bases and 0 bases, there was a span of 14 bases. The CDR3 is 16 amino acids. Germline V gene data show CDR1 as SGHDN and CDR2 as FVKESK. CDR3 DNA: TGTGCCAGCAGCAAAGTAGGGGGTAGCTCCTACAATGAGCAGTTCTTC. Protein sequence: CASSKVGGSSYNEQFF. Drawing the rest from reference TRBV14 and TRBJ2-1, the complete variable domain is EAGVTQFPSHSVIEKGQTVTLRCDPISGHDNLYWYRRVMGKEIKFLLHFVKESKQDESGMPNNRFLAERTGGTYSTLKVQPAELEDSGVYFCASSKVGGSSYNEQFFGPGTRLTVL.

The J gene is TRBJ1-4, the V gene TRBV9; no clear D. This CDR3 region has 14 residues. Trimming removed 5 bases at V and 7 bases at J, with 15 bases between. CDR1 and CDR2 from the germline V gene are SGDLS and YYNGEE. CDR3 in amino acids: CASSVLRVGEKLFF. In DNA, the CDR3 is TGTGCCAGCAGTGTTTTAAGGGTCGGTGAAAAACTGTTTTTT.

The CDR3 DNA sequence: TGTGCCAGCAGCTTTGGGGTTGGGGGAGATGGCTACACCTTC. Translation: CASSFGVGGDGYTF. The chain combines TRBV11-3 with TRBJ1-2; D possibly corresponds to TRBD1 (5 bases). Per the germline V gene, CDR1 is SGHNT and CDR2 is YENEEA. Trimming stripped 3 bases from V and 6 bases from J, with 14 bases between. The CDR3 extends over 14 amino acids.

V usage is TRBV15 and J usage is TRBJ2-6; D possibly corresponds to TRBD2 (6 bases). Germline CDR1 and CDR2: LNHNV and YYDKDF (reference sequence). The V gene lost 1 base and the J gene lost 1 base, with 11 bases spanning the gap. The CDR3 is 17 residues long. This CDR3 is CATSRGRATSGANVLTF. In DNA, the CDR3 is TGTGCCACCAGCAGAGGGAGGGCCACTTCTGGGGCCAACGTCCTGACTTTC.

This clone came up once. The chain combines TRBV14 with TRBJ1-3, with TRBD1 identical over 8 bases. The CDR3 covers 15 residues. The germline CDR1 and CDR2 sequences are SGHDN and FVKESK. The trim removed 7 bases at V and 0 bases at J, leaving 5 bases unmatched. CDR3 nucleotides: TGTGCCAGCATGGGACAGGCTTTCTCTGGAAACACCATATATTTT. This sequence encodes CASMGQAFSGNTIYF. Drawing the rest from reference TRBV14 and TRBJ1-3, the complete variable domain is EAGVTQFPSHSVIEKGQTVTLRCDPISGHDNLYWYRRVMGKEIKFLLHFVKESKQDESGMPNNRFLAERTGGTYSTLKVQPAELEDSGVYFCASMGQAFSGNTIYFGEGSWLTVV.

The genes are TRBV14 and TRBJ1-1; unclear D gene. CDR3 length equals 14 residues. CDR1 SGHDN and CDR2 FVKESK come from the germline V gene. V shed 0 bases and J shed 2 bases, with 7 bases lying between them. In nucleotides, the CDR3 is TGTGCCAGCAGCCAAGAAACCAGAAACACTGAAGCTTTCTTT. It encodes CASSQETRNTEAFF.

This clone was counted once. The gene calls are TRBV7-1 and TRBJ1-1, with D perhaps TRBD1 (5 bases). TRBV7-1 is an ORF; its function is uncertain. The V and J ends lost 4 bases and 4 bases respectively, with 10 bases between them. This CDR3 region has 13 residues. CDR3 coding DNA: TGTGCCAGCAGCTTAGTTGGGGCCACTGAAGCTTTCTTT. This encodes CASSLVGATEAFF.

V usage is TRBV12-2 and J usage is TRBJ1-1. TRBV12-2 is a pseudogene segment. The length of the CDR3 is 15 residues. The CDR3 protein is CASRLSGGRETEAFF. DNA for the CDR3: TGTGCAAGTCGCTTATCGGGGGGGCGGGAGACTGAAGCTTTCTTT.